This paragraph reports one TCR beta chain. Its antigen is unidentified. The sample belongs to a study of beta chain features in type 1 diabetes. Heparinised blood was drawn once per donor, averaging around 120 mL. CD4+ naive, central memory, regulatory and stem cell-like memory cells were sorted via CD45RO/CCR7/CD25/CD127/CD95/CD27. As every portion of the isolated RNA was reverse transcribed, the sequencing read expressed TCRB transcripts. Sequenced by immunoSEQ multiplex PCR; TCRdb stores in-frame clones only, minus some. The repertoire holds under 800,000 clones, with around a sixth as singletons. Points from the study as a whole: The analysis here could not establish whether HLA type shapes TCRB rearrangement. The naive, central memory and Treg TCRB repertoires looked more alike in patients than they did in healthy donors.

The sequence was collected from a man younger than 30 in good health. Sequenced material: naive CD4+ T cells from blood.

In DNA, the CDR3 is TGTGCCAGCAGTTCCTCAAATAATTCACCCCTCCACTTT. It translates to CASSSSNNSPLHF. The chain combines TRBV28 with TRBJ1-6; D call uncertain. Trimming took 4 bases from V and 5 from J, leaving 6 bases between them. The CDR3 loop spans 13 amino acids. CDR1 is MDHEN, CDR2 SYDVKM, per germline.